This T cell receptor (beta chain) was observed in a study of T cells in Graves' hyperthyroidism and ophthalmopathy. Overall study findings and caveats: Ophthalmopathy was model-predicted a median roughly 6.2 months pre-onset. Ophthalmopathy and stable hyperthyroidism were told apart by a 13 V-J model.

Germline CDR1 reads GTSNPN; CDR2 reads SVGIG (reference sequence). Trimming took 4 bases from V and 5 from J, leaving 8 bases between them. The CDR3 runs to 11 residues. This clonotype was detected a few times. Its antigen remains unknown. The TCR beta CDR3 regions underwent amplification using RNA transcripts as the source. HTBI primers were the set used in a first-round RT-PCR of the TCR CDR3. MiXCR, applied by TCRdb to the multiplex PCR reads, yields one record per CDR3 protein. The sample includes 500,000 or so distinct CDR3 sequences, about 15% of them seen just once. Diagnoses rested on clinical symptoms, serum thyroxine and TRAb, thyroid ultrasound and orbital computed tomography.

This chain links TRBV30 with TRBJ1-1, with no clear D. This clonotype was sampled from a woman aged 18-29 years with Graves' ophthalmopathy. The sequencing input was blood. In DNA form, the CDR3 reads TGTGCCTGGATTCGAGGTACTGAAGCTTTCTTT. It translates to CAWIRGTEAFF.